Below are 22 T cell receptor beta chains sequenced from a single sample in a study of shared clonotypes between healthy human individuals. Method: immunoSEQ multiplex PCR; TCRdb's copy keeps in-frame clones and lacks some. The sample holds roughly 2 million clones; 85% to 95% are singletons and the top ten take 0.13%. Sequencing input: naive CD4+ T cells sorted from blood. Noted subset: CD45RA+ positively selected. The receptors here all came from a man aged 18-30 years in good health.

CDR3 sequence reads: CASSESGVSYNSPLHF. The CDR3 DNA is TGCGCCAGCAGTGAGTCTGGGGTCTCCTATAATTCACCCCTCCACTTT. The chain uses TRBV10-2 and TRBJ1-6, with no clear D. The germline gives CDR1 WSHSY, CDR2 SAAADI. The CDR3 totals 16 residues. Trimming stripped 0 bases from V and 0 bases from J, with 6 bases between.

This chain links TRBV19 with TRBJ1-1; possible D gene TRBD1, 5 bases. CDR1 and CDR2 from the germline V gene are LNHDA and SQIVND (reference sequence). V was shortened by 2 bases and J by 11 bases, with 12 bases between the two germline ends. CDR3 length: 12 amino acids. The CDR3 sequence: CASSITDSGAFF. The CDR3 bases are TGTGCCAGTAGTATAACCGACAGCGGCGCTTTCTTT. Full variable domain (remainder filled in from reference TRBV19 and TRBJ1-1): DGGITQSPKYLFRKEGQNVTLSCEQNLNHDAMYWYRQDPGQGLRLIYYSQIVNDFQKGDIAEGYSVSREKKESFPLTVTSAQKNPTAFYLCASSITDSGAFFGQGTRLTVV.

The V call is TRBV9, the J call TRBJ2-2, with no clear D. V gave up 3 bases and J gave up 3 bases, with 12 bases separating them. From germline, CDR1 is SGDLS and CDR2 YYNGEE. The length of the CDR3 is 15 residues. In DNA form, the CDR3 reads TGTGCCAGCAGCGCTAGGACGTGGGACACCGGGGAGCTGTTTTTT. Translation gives CASSARTWDTGELFF.

V gene TRBV6-4 combines with J gene TRBJ1-5, with no clear D. The germline CDR1 and CDR2 sequences are MRHNA and SNTAGT. The CDR3 is made up of 17 amino acids. Trimming removed 0 bases from V and 0 bases from J, with 12 bases in between. DNA for the CDR3: TGTGCCAGCAGTGACTCGTACAGTACTTATAGCAATCAGCCCCAGCATTTT. Protein: CASSDSYSTYSNQPQHF.

V gene TRBV15 combines with J gene TRBJ2-3, with 8 bases lining up with TRBD2. From germline, CDR1 is LNHNV and CDR2 YYDKDF (reference sequence). V lost 0 bases, J lost 6 bases, and 2 bases stayed unmatched. The CDR3 spans 14 residues. The CDR3 DNA reads as TGTGCCACCAGCAGAGACGGACTAGCTGATACGCAGTATTTT. As protein: CATSRDGLADTQYF.

This clone was seen only once. CDR3 residues: CASSQARGTGELFF. The DNA of the CDR3 is TGTGCCAGCTCACAGGCCAGGGGCACCGGGGAGCTGTTTTTT. This sequence joins TRBV18 and TRBJ2-2; D is perhaps TRBD1 (6 bases). The CDR3 covers 14 residues. CDR1 and CDR2 from the germline V gene are KGHSH and LQKENI. V was cut by 4 bases and J by 4 bases, with 10 bases left in between. Variable domain in full (rest from reference TRBV18 and TRBJ2-2): NAGVMQNPRHLVRRRGQEARLRCSPMKGHSHVYWYRQLPEEGLKFMVYLQKENIIDESGMPKERFSAEFPKEGPSILRIQQVVRGDSAAYFCASSQARGTGELFFGEGSRLTVL.

The chain couples TRBV25-1 to TRBJ1-5; the D gene is possibly TRBD1 (5 bases). The CDR3 is made up of 16 amino acids. V lost 2 bases and J lost 9, with 20 bases in between. CDR1 and CDR2 (germline): MGHDK, SYGVNS. The CDR3 DNA sequence: TGTGCCAGCAGTGAAAACGGGGCCGGCCCCGCTTCGCCCCAGCATTTT. Protein product: CASSENGAGPASPQHF.

This chain connects TRBV13 to TRBJ1-2, with D unclear. The germline V gene has CDR1 PRHDT and CDR2 FYEKMQ (reference sequence). This CDR3 has 13 amino acids. V lost 4 bases, J lost 3 bases, and 9 bases lay in between. DNA of the CDR3: TGTGCCAGCAGCTCCGGGTCATACTATGGCTACACCTTC. Protein product: CASSSGSYYGYTF.

This chain connects TRBV6-1 to TRBJ1-3; unclear D gene. The length of the CDR3 is 15 residues. V was shortened by 7 bases and J by 1 base, with 14 bases between the two germline ends. CDR1 is MNHNS and CDR2 is SASEGT in the germline V gene. This chain's CDR3 is CASIFGRGSGNTIYF. DNA of the CDR3: TGTGCCAGCATTTTCGGGAGAGGGTCTGGAAACACCATATATTTT.

The V call is TRBV21-1, the J call TRBJ1-5. TRBV21-1 has pseudogene status. This CDR3 region has 17 residues. The CDR3 DNA reads TGTGCCAGCAGCAAAGCGCGGGAGGGTCCGAGCAATCAGCCCCAGCATTTT. Amino acid sequence: CASSKAREGPSNQPQHF.

The rearrangement uses TRBV5-1 and TRBJ2-7, with 7 bases aligning to TRBD1. V shed 7 bases, J shed 2 bases, and the junction held 9 bases outside the gene matches. This CDR3 has 14 residues. Looked up from germline, CDR1 is SGHRS and CDR2 is YFSETQ. The CDR3 nucleotides read TGCGCCAGCGCCCCAGACAGGGCAACCTACGAGCAGTACTTC. It codes for CASAPDRATYEQYF.

This rearrangement joins TRBV18 to TRBJ1-2; the D gene is possibly TRBD1 (5 bases). The CDR3 extends over 14 amino acids. Trimming stripped 3 bases from V and 4 bases from J, with 12 bases between. Germline V CDR1 and CDR2: KGHSH, LQKENI. The CDR3 sequence is CASSPGAQAYGYTF. CDR3 sequence (DNA): TGTGCCAGCTCACCTGGGGCACAGGCCTATGGCTACACCTTC.

The chain recombines TRBV11-3 with TRBJ2-2, with TRBD1 matching 7 bases. Germline V gives CDR1 SGHNT, CDR2 YENEEA. The trim removed 4 bases at V and 4 bases at J, leaving 3 bases unmatched. This CDR3 is 14 amino acids long. The CDR3 spells CASSSQGPTGELFF. The CDR3 DNA is TGTGCCAGCAGCTCACAGGGGCCCACCGGGGAGCTGTTTTTT. The full variable domain, with the rest looked up from reference TRBV11-3 and TRBJ2-2, is EAGVVQSPRYKIIEKKQPVAFWCNPISGHNTLYWYLQNLGQGPELLIRYENEEAVDDSQLPKDRFSAERLKGVDSTLKIQPAELGDSAVYLCASSSQGPTGELFFGEGSRLTVL.

V is TRBV7-9 and J is TRBJ1-3, with TRBD1 identical over 12 bases. In germline, CDR1 is SEHNR, CDR2 FQNEAQ (reference sequence). The CDR3 is made up of 17 amino acids. Trimming at V came to 3 bases and at J to 4 bases, leaving 7 bases not matched to a gene. The CDR3 coding sequence is TGTGCCAGCAGCTTGGGACAGGGGGCCGGTGTCGGAAACACCATATATTTT. This sequence encodes CASSLGQGAGVGNTIYF.

The rearrangement uses TRBV6-1 and TRBJ2-2; 7 bases align to TRBD2. Trimming at V came to 4 bases and at J to 0 bases, leaving 5 bases not matched to a gene. CDR1 is MNHNS, CDR2 SASEGT, per germline. The CDR3 spans 16 residues. The CDR3 region has the DNA TGTGCCAGCAGTGGACCTAGCGGAACGAACACCGGGGAGCTGTTTTTT. Protein product: CASSGPSGTNTGELFF.

This chain connects TRBV10-1 to TRBJ2-7, with D uncertain. V gave up 4 bases and J gave up 2 bases, with 12 bases separating them. CDR1 and CDR2 (germline): WNHNN, SYGVQD (reference sequence). The CDR3 contains 14 residues. CDR3 sequence: CASSGARSPYEQYF. The CDR3 nucleotides read TGCGCCAGCAGTGGGGCACGGAGCCCCTACGAGCAGTACTTC.

This chain connects TRBV19 to TRBJ2-7; the D is unclear. Per germline, CDR1 LNHDA and CDR2 SQIVND (reference sequence). The CDR3 spans 12 residues. Trimming shortened V by 5 bases and J by 5 bases, and 10 bases separated the two germline ends. The CDR3 loop reads CASSYLGNEQYF. As DNA, the CDR3 is TGTGCCAGTAGTTATTTGGGGAACGAGCAGTACTTC.

The chain recombines TRBV30 with TRBJ2-7, with unresolved D. V was trimmed by 2 bases and J by 5 bases, leaving 13 bases between them. The CDR3 contains 13 residues. The germline CDR1 and CDR2 sequences are GTSNPN and SVGIG (reference sequence). This CDR3 reads CAWSNGRTDEQYF. The DNA of the CDR3 is TGTGCCTGGAGTAATGGCAGGACGGACGAGCAGTACTTC. The entire variable domain, with the rest obtained from reference TRBV30 and TRBJ2-7, is as follows: SQTIHQWPATLVQPVGSPLSLECTVEGTSNPNLYWYRQAAGRGLQLLFYSVGIGQISSEVPQNLSASRPQDRQFILSSKKLLLSDSGFYLCAWSNGRTDEQYFGPGTRLTVT.

The chain links TRBV7-9 to TRBJ1-5; 9 nucleotides align to TRBD1. This CDR3 spans 17 amino acids. Germline V gene sequence: CDR1 SEHNR, CDR2 FQNEAQ (reference sequence). With 3 bases clipped from V and 3 bases from J, the junction kept 9 bases outside the gene matches. The CDR3 region has the DNA TGTGCCAGCAGCTTCACAGGGGGCAGTACGGACAATCAGCCCCAGCATTTT. This gives the protein CASSFTGGSTDNQPQHF.

Regarding this clone: Other nucleotide sequences from this sample produce the same CDR3. The chain couples TRBV5-4 to TRBJ2-7, with D perhaps TRBD1 or TRBD2 (6 bases each). CDR3 length: 15 amino acids. Germline V gene data show CDR1 as SGHNT and CDR2 as YYREEE (reference sequence). V was cut by 4 bases and J by 1 base, with 15 bases left in between. Written as DNA, the CDR3 is TGTGCCAGCAGCCTGGGGGGCGGATCTTCCTACGAGCAGTACTTC. Its protein is CASSLGGGSSYEQYF.

The J gene is TRBJ1-2, the V gene TRBV6-5, with TRBD1 as a possible D gene (5 bases). In germline, CDR1 is MNHEY, CDR2 SVGAGI. V shed 11 bases and J shed 3 bases, with 16 bases lying between them. The length of the CDR3 is 13 residues. CDR3 loop: CAVLRGVDYGYTF. Written as DNA, the CDR3 is TGTGCCGTTTTAAGAGGGGTTGACTATGGCTACACCTTC.

The CDR3 DNA follows: TGTGCCAGCAGCTTAGGACCTAGCGGGGGTGGGGAGACCCAGTACTTC. This gives the protein CASSLGPSGGGETQYF. This rearrangement joins TRBV7-2 to TRBJ2-5; 10 nucleotides agree with TRBD2. The CDR3 covers 16 residues. Germline lookup yields CDR1 SGHTA and CDR2 FQGNSA. The J segment lost 5 bases and the V segment lost 1 base, leaving 7 bases of the junction unmatched. The full variable domain, in which reference TRBV7-2 and TRBJ2-5 provide the parts outside the CDR3, is GAGVSQSPSNKVTEKGKDVELRCDPISGHTALYWYRQSLGQGLEFLIYFQGNSAPDKSGLPSDRFSAERTGGSVSTLTIQRTQQEDSAVYLCASSLGPSGGGETQYFGPGTRLLVL.